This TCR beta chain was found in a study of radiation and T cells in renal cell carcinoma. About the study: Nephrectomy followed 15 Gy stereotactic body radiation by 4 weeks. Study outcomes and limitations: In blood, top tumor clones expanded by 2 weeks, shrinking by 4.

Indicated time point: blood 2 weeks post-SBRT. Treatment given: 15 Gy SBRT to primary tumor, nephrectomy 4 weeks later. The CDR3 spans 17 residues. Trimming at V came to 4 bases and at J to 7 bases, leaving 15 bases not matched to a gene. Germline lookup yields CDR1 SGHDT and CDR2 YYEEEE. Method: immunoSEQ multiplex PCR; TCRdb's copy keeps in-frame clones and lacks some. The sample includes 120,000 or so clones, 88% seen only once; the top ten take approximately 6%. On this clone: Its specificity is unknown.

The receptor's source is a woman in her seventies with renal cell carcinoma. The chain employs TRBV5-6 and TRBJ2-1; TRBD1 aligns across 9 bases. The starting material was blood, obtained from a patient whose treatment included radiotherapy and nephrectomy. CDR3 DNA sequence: TGTGCCAGCAGCACGAGGAACCGGGACAGGGTCAGAAATGAGCAGTTCTTC. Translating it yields CASSTRNRDRVRNEQFF.